These T cell receptor beta chains were read from a single sample in a study of T cells in Graves' hyperthyroidism and ophthalmopathy. TCRdb itself ran the multiplex PCR reads through MiXCR, one entry per CDR3 protein. The sample includes under 450,000 distinct CDR3 sequences, less than 15% of them seen just once. The sample was blood. The receptor source for this set is a man aged 25-40 years with Graves' hyperthyroidism that later progressed to Graves' ophthalmopathy. CDR3s include the opening cysteine and the closing phenylalanine or tryptophan. The order of the fields is J gene, clone size, V gene, D gene, CDR3 DNA, CDR3 protein. D genes are given only for firm matches. Clone size is shown for a subset of rows, as once, few, many or a class of expanded clone.

TRBJ1-1 NA TRBV18 NA TGTGCCAGCTCACTCGCCGGGACGCTGCGATACACTGAATCTTTCTTT CASSLAGTLRYTESFF
TRBJ2-1 NA TRBV5-1 NA TGCGCCAGCAGCTTAACCGGCGTCGCCTACAATGAGCAGTTCTTC CASSLTGVAYNEQFF
TRBJ2-1 many TRBV2 NA TGTGCCAGCAGTGAACGAACGACGAGGGAACTCCTCCGCAATGAGCAGTTCTTC CASSERTTRELLRNEQFF
TRBJ1-3 NA TRBV4-2 NA TGTGCCAGCAGCCAAGATGGGAGGTCAAGTGGAAACACCATATATTTT CASSQDGRSSGNTIYF
TRBJ1-5 many TRBV20-1 TRBD1 TGCAGTGCTAGGGGGGTGACAGGGCCCAATCAGCCCCAGCATTTT CSARGVTGPNQPQHF
TRBJ2-1 NA TRBV4-1 TRBD2 TGCGCCAGCAGCCAAGTGGGTTTTAGTAGCGGGAACAATGAGCAGTTCTTC CASSQVGFSSGNNEQFF
TRBJ2-1 many TRBV12-3/TRBV12-4 NA TGTGCCAGCAGCATCGGGGGTTCGGTGAATGAGCAGTTCTTC CASSIGGSVNEQFF
TRBJ1-6 NA TRBV4-1 NA TGCGCCAGCAGCCAAGCCCCCAGGGAGAAGAATTCACCCCTCCACTTT CASSQAPREKNSPLHF
TRBJ1-3 NA TRBV9 TRBD1 TGTGCCAGCAGCGTAGAGGCAGGGGGTGGAAACACCATATATTTT CASSVEAGGGNTIYF
TRBJ1-1 many TRBV24-1 TRBD1 TGTGCCGTTGGGACAGGGGACCCCATGAACACTGAAGCTTTCTTT CAVGTGDPMNTEAFF
TRBJ2-7 many TRBV29-1 NA TGCAGCGTCACCGACAGGAGACACTCCTACGAGCAGTACTTC CSVTDRRHSYEQYF
TRBJ2-5 many TRBV12-3/TRBV12-4 NA TGTGCCAGCAGTTTTCGCCGGGGACAAGAGACCCAGTACTTC CASSFRRGQETQYF